These 10 T cell receptor beta chains were all obtained from the same sample, sequenced in a study of OX40 agonist ivuxolimab in advanced cancers. This table comes from immunoSEQ multiplex PCR, and its TCRdb copy is limited to in-frame clones, with some not included. The repertoire has roughly 70,000 clones, roughly 90% of them found once; the top ten carry roughly 2%. The sequencing used CD4+ or CD8+ T cells sorted from blood, collected in a trial of the OX40 agonist ivuxolimab. Source of these receptors: an adult with an advanced solid tumor such as melanoma, head and neck, liver or kidney cancer.

The V and J genes are TRBV28 and TRBJ2-1; no reliable D call. The germline V gene has CDR1 MDHEN and CDR2 SYDVKM. This CDR3 is 12 amino acids long. V gave up 7 bases and J gave up 0 bases, with 4 bases separating them. This chain's CDR3 is CASKASYNEQFF. The CDR3 nucleotides read TGTGCCAGCAAGGCCTCCTACAATGAGCAGTTCTTC.

This chain joins TRBV7-8 and TRBJ2-5; TRBD2 matches at 8 bases. Germline values: CDR1 SGHVS, CDR2 FQNEAQ. V trimming: 2 bases; J trimming: 5 bases; junction bases outside the gene matches: 1. The CDR3 sequence is 13 residues long. The CDR3 protein is CASSLRGGETQYF. The CDR3 DNA sequence: TGTGCCAGCAGCTTACGGGGGGGGGAGACCCAGTACTTC. The variable domain in full, completed from reference TRBV7-8 and TRBJ2-5, reads GAGVSQSPRYKVAKRGQDVALRCDPISGHVSLFWYQQALGQGPEFLTYFQNEAQLDKSGLPSDRFFAERPEGSVSTLKIQRTQQEDSAVYLCASSLRGGETQYFGPGTRLLVL.

The V call is TRBV27, the J call TRBJ2-3; 8 bases agree with TRBD2. Trimming cost V 5 bases and J 0 bases; bases outside gene matches: 10. This CDR3 has 17 amino acids. In germline, CDR1 is MNHEY, CDR2 SMNVEV (reference sequence). Here the CDR3 reads CASSPQNSGTSTDTQYF. The CDR3 DNA reads as TGTGCCAGCAGTCCCCAAAATAGCGGGACTAGCACAGATACGCAGTATTTT.

In nucleotides, the CDR3 is TGTGCCAGCAGCTTAGTTGGCTTAAATCAGCCCCAGCATTTT. Translating it yields CASSLVGLNQPQHF. The chain is built from TRBV5-6 and TRBJ1-5; D call uncertain. The CDR3 covers 14 residues. From germline, CDR1 is SGHDT and CDR2 YYEEEE. The ends were cut back, 2 bases at V and 4 bases at J, with 10 bases in the middle.

In this sample, this clone turned up once. This rearrangement joins TRBV6-5 to TRBJ1-1, with a tentative D call TRBD1 (6 bases). This CDR3 comprises 13 residues. CDR1 and CDR2 (germline): MNHEY, SVGAGI. Deletions cut 2 bases from V and 7 bases from J, with 11 bases between. CDR3 DNA: TGTGCCAGCAGTTACGAGGGGGAGGGTGAAGCTTTCTTT. Its translation: CASSYEGEGEAFF.

J is TRBJ2-6 and V is TRBV6-1, with D perhaps being TRBD1 or TRBD2 (5 bases each). The CDR3 has 17 amino acids. V was clipped by 4 bases and J by 1 base, with 14 bases between them. Germline-derived CDR1 and CDR2 are MNHNS and SASEGT. This CDR3 is CASSAPGPRSGANVLTF. For the CDR3, the DNA is TGTGCCAGCAGTGCCCCGGGACCAAGGTCTGGGGCCAACGTCCTGACTTTC.

The CDR3 sequence is CSVVAVGEAFF. For the CDR3, the DNA is TGCAGCGTTGTAGCAGTAGGTGAAGCTTTCTTT. The rearrangement uses TRBV29-1 and TRBJ1-1; D ambiguous. V lost 4 bases and J 7 bases, leaving 10 bases between the germline ends. Per the germline V gene, CDR1 is SQVTM and CDR2 is ANQGSEA. The CDR3 loop spans 11 amino acids. Drawing the rest from reference TRBV29-1 and TRBJ1-1, the complete variable domain is SAVISQKPSRDICQRGTSLTIQCQVDSQVTMMFWYRQQPGQSLTLIATANQGSEATYESGFVIDKFPISRPNLTFSTLTVSNMSPEDSSIYLCSVVAVGEAFFGQGTRLTVV.

This chain connects TRBV7-2 to TRBJ2-3, with D possibly TRBD2 on 6 matching bases. Trimming shortened V by 5 bases and J by 1 base, and 16 bases separated the two germline ends. The CDR3 has 16 amino acids. Germline assignment: CDR1 SGHTA and CDR2 FQGNSA. CDR3 amino acids: CASSQTLAARTDTQYF. DNA for the CDR3: TGTGCCAGCAGCCAAACGTTAGCGGCCCGCACAGATACGCAGTATTTT.

The genes are TRBV5-1 and TRBJ2-7, with TRBD2 as a possible D gene (6 bases). Germline V gives CDR1 SGHRS, CDR2 YFSETQ. The CDR3 totals 17 residues. Trimming stripped 3 bases from V and 6 bases from J, with 25 bases between. CDR3 bases: TGCGCCAGCAGCTCTTCGGGAGCGGCAAACCCGAGCCTCGAGCAGTACTTC. Translating gives CASSSSGAANPSLEQYF.

V gene TRBV7-9 combines with J gene TRBJ1-1, with D hard to call. V lost 4 bases, J lost 5 bases, and 8 bases lay in between. Germline V gene sequence: CDR1 SEHNR, CDR2 FQNEAQ (reference sequence). The CDR3 has 12 amino acids. CDR3 sequence: CASSSDWTEAFF. CDR3 coding DNA: TGTGCCAGCAGCTCAGACTGGACTGAAGCTTTCTTT.